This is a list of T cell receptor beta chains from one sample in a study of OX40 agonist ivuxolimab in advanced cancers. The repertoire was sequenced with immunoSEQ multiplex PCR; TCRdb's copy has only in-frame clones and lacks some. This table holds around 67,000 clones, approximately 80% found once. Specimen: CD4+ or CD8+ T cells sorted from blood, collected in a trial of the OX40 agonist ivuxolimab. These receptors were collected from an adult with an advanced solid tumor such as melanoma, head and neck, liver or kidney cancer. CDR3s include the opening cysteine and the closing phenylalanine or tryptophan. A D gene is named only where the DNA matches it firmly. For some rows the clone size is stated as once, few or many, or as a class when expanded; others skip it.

TGCGCCAGCAGCCTTTTGACCCAAGAGACCCAGTACTTC	CASSLLTQETQYF	TRBV5-1	TRBJ2-5	.	.
TGTGCCGGGTACCAGGCCCGGTTCGATGGCTACACCTTC	CAGYQARFDGYTF	TRBV2	TRBJ1-2	.	.
TGTGCCAGCAGCTTAAAAACCTCCGGGACACCCCCTATCGGCAATGAGCAGTTCTTC	CASSLKTSGTPPIGNEQFF	TRBV11-2	TRBJ2-1	.	once
TGTGCCAGCAGAGCTGGGACAGGATCTCAGCCCCAGCATTTT	CASRAGTGSQPQHF	TRBV2	TRBJ1-5	TRBD1	.
TGTGCCAGCAGCCAAGATAGCCGGAGGGAGCTGTTTTTT	CASSQDSRRELFF	TRBV4-2	TRBJ2-2	.	many
TGTGCCAGCCGCCCCCCGGGACGCATGATAGGGGGTACGCAGTATTTT	CASRPPGRMIGGTQYF	TRBV18	TRBJ2-3	.	.
TGCGCCAGCAGCCCCCGGACAGAAACCTACAATGAGCAGTTCTTC	CASSPRTETYNEQFF	TRBV5-1	TRBJ2-1	.	.
TGTGCCAGCAGTGTATTAGCGGGGGGGCCCGATACGCAGTATTTT	CASSVLAGGPDTQYF	TRBV6-4	TRBJ2-3	TRBD2	.
TGTGCCAGTAGTATAGGAGGTGACAGGGGACGGCCCCAGCATTTT	CASSIGGDRGRPQHF	TRBV19	TRBJ1-5	TRBD1	.
TGCAGCGTTGATGGGGGTCGCTCTGGAAACACCATATATTTT	CSVDGGRSGNTIYF	TRBV29-1	TRBJ1-3	.	.
TGTGCCAGCAGCTTATTTAGCGGGGGCACAGATACGCAGTATTTT	CASSLFSGGTDTQYF	TRBV7-3	TRBJ2-3	TRBD2	.
TGTGCTAGTGGTTTGGTACCGAAGGCGGGAGGGCCCAGGCCCCCCAGGTACGAGCAGTACTTC	CASGLVPKAGGPRPPRYEQYF	TRBV12-5	TRBJ2-7	TRBD2	.
TGCGCCAGCAGCCGAGGACTAGCAAGTCAGGTGGATGAGCAGTTCTTC	CASSRGLASQVDEQFF	TRBV5-1	TRBJ2-1	TRBD2	.
TGTGCCAGTAGTATAGAGTTGGGTAGGGGCACAGATACGCAGTATTTT	CASSIELGRGTDTQYF	TRBV19	TRBJ2-3	.	.
TGTGCTAGTGGTGCCTGGCTAGCGGGAGTAGGCGAGCAGTTCTTC	CASGAWLAGVGEQFF	TRBV12-5	TRBJ2-1	TRBD2	.
TGTGCCAGCACTTGGCAGGGAACAGGTGGAAACACCATATATTTT	CASTWQGTGGNTIYF	TRBV7-9	TRBJ1-3	.	.
TGTGCCAGCAGCTTGGGACTCGGCTACAATGAGCAGTTCTTC	CASSLGLGYNEQFF	TRBV9	TRBJ2-1	.	.
TGCGCCAGCAGCTTCCGGACAGGGGCCCAAGAGACCCAGTACTTC	CASSFRTGAQETQYF	TRBV5-1	TRBJ2-5	TRBD1	.
TGTGCCAGCTCCACCCCTACGGGCCCCCAGTACTTC	CASSTPTGPQYF	TRBV25-1	TRBJ2-4	.	.
TGCAGCGTTGTTCCGGCGGAAGGCGTAGCTTTCTTT	CSVVPAEGVAFF	TRBV29-1	TRBJ1-1	.	.
TGTGCCAGCAGTGTACAGGACAGGGTGATCTATGGCTACACCTTC	CASSVQDRVIYGYTF	TRBV6-1	TRBJ1-2	TRBD1	.
TGTGCCAGCACTAATATGGAAATGAATTCACCCCTCCACTTT	CASTNMEMNSPLHF	TRBV6-1	TRBJ1-6	.	.
TGTGCCAGCAGTGATGGGTGGACCGCCTTTGACTACGAGCAGTACTTC	CASSDGWTAFDYEQYF	TRBV6-1	TRBJ2-7	.	.
TGTGCCATCAGTGAGACGGGGGATCTAATGGATACGCAGTATTTT	CAISETGDLMDTQYF	TRBV10-3	TRBJ2-3	.	.
TGTGCCAGCAGCTTAGCGGCAAATCCGGGAGGGAGCGAGACCCAGTACTTC	CASSLAANPGGSETQYF	TRBV7-6	TRBJ2-5	TRBD2	.
TGTGCCAGCAGACTAGCGGAATTTAGCACAGATACGCAGTATTTT	CASRLAEFSTDTQYF	TRBV6-5	TRBJ2-3	TRBD2	once
TGTGCCAGCCGCCGAGGGCAGGGGATCACCGGGGAGCTGTTTTTT	CASRRGQGITGELFF	TRBV2	TRBJ2-2	.	.
TGTGCCAGCAGCCAAGGCCAGTCTGGGGCCAACGTCCTGACTTTC	CASSQGQSGANVLTF	TRBV4-2	TRBJ2-6	.	.
TGTGCCAGCAACAGAGGACCGGGACAGGGGGCCCTGACTAGAGGCTACACCTTC	CASNRGPGQGALTRGYTF	TRBV19	TRBJ1-2	TRBD1	few
TGTGCCAGCAGCGCCCGACTAGCGGGAGGACACGAGCAGTACTTC	CASSARLAGGHEQYF	TRBV7-2	TRBJ2-7	TRBD2	once
TGTGCCAGCTCACCAGCCGGGACTACCTACGAGCAGTACTTC	CASSPAGTTYEQYF	TRBV18	TRBJ2-7	TRBD2	.
TGCGCCAGCAGCCCGGGCTTTAATGAAAAACTGTTTTTT	CASSPGFNEKLFF	TRBV5-1	TRBJ1-4	.	.
TGTGCCAGTAGTTTCTGGCAAGAGACCCAGTACTTC	CASSFWQETQYF	TRBV19	TRBJ2-5	.	.
TGTGCCAGCAGTACCCGACAGGGGTGGAATCAGCCCCAGCATTTT	CASSTRQGWNQPQHF	TRBV27	TRBJ1-5	TRBD1	.
TGTGCCATCAGTGGATCTAGCGGGGGGGCAAGAGATACGCAGTATTTT	CAISGSSGGARDTQYF	TRBV10-3	TRBJ2-3	TRBD2	.
TGTGCCAGCAGTTTTACAGGGAGAGGGGCTAATGGCTACACCTTC	CASSFTGRGANGYTF	TRBV11-2	TRBJ1-2	.	.
TGTGCCAGCAGGCAGGGGGCGGGTAATTCACCCCTCCACTTT	CASRQGAGNSPLHF	TRBV2	TRBJ1-6	TRBD1	.
TGTGCCAGTAGGAGTGGGACATTTGCCCAAGAGACCCAGTACTTC	CASRSGTFAQETQYF	TRBV19	TRBJ2-5	.	.